This TCR beta chain was retrieved from a study of chemoradiotherapy in HPV16-positive cancers. The CDR3 consists of 17 residues. Germline-derived CDR1 and CDR2 are SGHNT and YENEEA. The V end lost 3 bases, the J end lost 0 bases, and 16 bases lay between the germline ends. Method: immunoSEQ multiplex PCR; TCRdb's copy keeps in-frame clones and lacks some. Of 25,000 to 30,000 clones in the sample, more than 85% were seen once. Study-level points and caveats: In HPV16-positive patients, HPV-responsive T-cell expansion tracked better recurrence-free survival. Candidate HPV-specific clones and E7-related TCR motifs grew in tumor during treatment. Only a couple of HPV16-positive patients supplied the functional HPV-specificity definition.

Concerning this clone itself: Its antigen remains unidentified.

Repeated repertoire sampling spanned the course of chemoradiotherapy. This clonotype was obtained from a human donor with HPV-associated anogenital cancer. The source material was blood, sampled from a patient who underwent chemoradiotherapy. The chain combines TRBV11-3 with TRBJ2-3; D possibly matches TRBD1 or TRBD2 (6 bases each). As DNA, the CDR3 is TGTGCCAGCAGCTTTGGGGGGCCCTTTACTAGCACAGATACGCAGTATTTT. Translating it yields CASSFGGPFTSTDTQYF.